The clone carrying this T cell receptor (beta chain) was seen a few times. Its cognate antigen is unknown. These data originate in a study of T cells after yellow fever vaccination. With 7 bases clipped from V and 1 base from J, the junction kept 11 bases outside the gene matches. The length of the CDR3 is 16 residues. The germline V gene has CDR1 SEHNR and CDR2 FQNEAQ (reference sequence). Findings and limits, study-wide: The booster response re-showed most primary clones: around 96% CD4, around 87% CD8.

Making TCR cDNA involved 5'RACE template switching, which added UMIs and a universal primer site. In TCRdb, the 5' RACE reads were re-called with MiXCR into one record per CDR3 protein. There are over 45,000 distinct CDR3 sequences in the sample; roughly 7.4% occur only once, and around two fifths lies in the top ten. The source material was CD8+ T cells sorted from PBMCs, sampled on the day of the first yellow fever vaccination. The clonotype originates from a man between 18 and 29 years old who received the YFV17D yellow fever vaccine. V and J are TRBV7-9 and TRBJ1-2; 8 bases are shared with TRBD1. The CDR3 DNA reads TGTGCCAGCATCGCTACTCGGGACAGGATTAACTATGGCTACACCTTC. Encoded protein: CASIATRDRINYGYTF.